Described below is a single T cell receptor beta chain sequence and its context. The target antigen is unknown. In TCRdb, the 5' RACE reads were re-called with MiXCR into one record per CDR3 protein. The sample has 250,000 to 400,000 distinct CDR3 sequences; over 11% are singletons. CDR1 is MNHEY, CDR2 SVGAGI, per germline. The CDR3 extends over 15 amino acids. V shed 5 bases, J shed 4 bases, and the junction held 7 bases outside the gene matches. The data belong to a study of T-cell memory formation after mild COVID-19. Across the whole study: Clusters of TCRs were largely donor specific.

Overall study results and limits: Mainly CM and EM harbored the contracting CD4+ clones; mainly EMRA harbored the CD8+ ones.

This receptor was identified in a man between 18 and 35 years old who had mild COVID-19 (a few samples of this study predate the infection). Cell type and time point are not known. The chain uses TRBV6-5 and TRBJ2-5; 10 positions agree with TRBD1. The sequencing sample was made of PBMCs or a T cell subset sorted from them (not recorded which). In DNA, the CDR3 is TGTGCCAGCAGTGGGCGACAGGGGGCGAGAGAGACCCAGTACTTC. This codes for CASSGRQGARETQYF.